The clone carrying this T cell receptor (beta chain) was recorded at least ten times. V lost 4 bases, J lost 0 bases, and 9 bases lay in between. The CDR3 covers 14 residues. Germline V lookup: CDR1 ENHRY, CDR2 SYGVKD. TCRdb called the 5' RACE reads again in MiXCR, with one record for every CDR3 protein. The sample yields 25,000 to 35,000 distinct CDR3 sequences, about 4% seen once. These data originate in a study of neurological immune-mediated disorders. Material: CD4+ T cells from blood. This chain uses TRBV10-3 with TRBJ1-2; a possible D gene is TRBD1 (5 bases). The clonotype originates from a woman in her forties in good health. CDR3 DNA: TGTGCCATCAGTGTCGAGGGGTCTAACTATGGCTACACCTTC. As protein: CAISVEGSNYGYTF.